These T cell receptor beta chains were read from a single sample in a study of T cell repertoires in cytomegalovirus infection. These receptors are not linked to any known antigen. Each CDR3 protein is one row after TCRdb ran MiXCR on the reads. Among more than 250,000 distinct CDR3 sequences listed, roughly 25% were seen once. Sequenced here: cultured PBMCs, sampled from culture after CMV antigen stimulation. These TCRs come from a human donor in good health (CMV status not recorded). Some clones in this sample may be carry-over from other donors' samples. The CDR3 runs from the conserved cysteine through the conserved F or W. Each record gives: clone size, D gene, V gene, J gene, CDR3 protein, CDR3 DNA. The D gene is left open where the match is weak. The listing skips clone size in some rows; elsewhere it reads once, few, many or a size class.

NA,NA,TRBV29-1,TRBJ1-2,CSVEVSRPPGRGYGYTF,TGCAGCGTTGAAGTCAGTCGGCCTCCGGGGAGAGGCTATGGCTACACCTTC
NA,TRBD1,TRBV7-9,TRBJ2-6,CASSLNHGGPDRDHFGANVLTF,TGTGCCAGCAGCTTAAATCATGGGGGCCCGGACAGGGACCACTTTGGGGCCAACGTCCTGACTTTC
few,TRBD2,TRBV7-9,TRBJ2-1,CASSSFLGLDFHEQFF,TGTGCCAGCAGCTCCTTTCTGGGACTAGACTTTCATGAGCAGTTCTTC
few,NA,TRBV4-1,TRBJ1-2,CASSQTRDYGYTF,TGCGCCAGCAGCCAAACCAGAGACTATGGCTACACCTTC
NA,TRBD1,TRBV5-1,TRBJ2-4,CASSLEGQGLGWYF,TGCGCCAGCAGCTTGGAGGGACAGGGCTTGGGATGGTACTTC
NA,NA,TRBV7-9,TRBJ1-6,CASSFGLKAPLHF,TGTGCCAGCAGCTTCGGCCTTAAGGCACCCCTCCACTTT
many,TRBD2,TRBV7-2,TRBJ2-5,CASSLGTLAVPQETQYF,TGTGCCAGCAGCTTAGGTACCCTAGCGGTGCCCCAAGAGACCCAGTACTTC
NA,NA,TRBV6-2/TRBV6-3,TRBJ1-4,CASTPTGTSEKLFF,TGTGCCAGCACCCCTACCGGGACATCCGAAAAACTGTTTTTT
NA,TRBD2,TRBV7-8,TRBJ2-2,CASSRTSRNTGELFF,TGTGCCAGCAGCCGGACTAGCAGAAACACCGGGGAGCTGTTTTTT
NA,TRBD2,TRBV19,TRBJ2-7,CASSIGLAAYEQYF,TGTGCCAGTAGTATCGGACTAGCAGCCTACGAGCAGTACTTC
NA,NA,TRBV5-6,TRBJ1-1,CASSLEGEAFF,TGTGCCAGCAGCTTGGAGGGCGAAGCTTTCTTT
few,NA,TRBV10-3,TRBJ2-2,CAIGGNSDTGELFF,TGTGCCATCGGAGGCAATAGCGACACCGGGGAGCTGTTTTTT
NA,NA,TRBV25-1,TRBJ2-7,CASKGAYEQYF,TGTGCCAGTAAGGGGGCCTACGAGCAGTACTTC
NA,NA,TRBV28,TRBJ1-2,CASKGYGGVGYTF,TGTGCCAGCAAGGGTTACGGGGGCGTTGGCTACACCTTC
once,NA,TRBV6-5,TRBJ2-1,CASSSPHKDDNDEQFF,TGTGCCAGCAGTTCCCCCCACAAGGACGACAATGATGAGCAGTTCTTC
once,TRBD2,TRBV11-2,TRBJ2-1,CASSLDGGAGGEQFF,TGTGCCAGCAGCTTAGATGGCGGGGCGGGGGGTGAGCAGTTCTTC
NA,NA,TRBV7-9,TRBJ2-1,CASGPRWAEQFF,TGTGCCAGCGGCCCACGGTGGGCCGAGCAGTTCTTC
NA,TRBD1,TRBV6-2/TRBV6-3,TRBJ2-3,CASSRQGRLDTQYF,TGTGCCAGCAGTAGACAGGGAAGGTTGGATACGCAGTATTTT
NA,NA,TRBV7-9,TRBJ1-1,CASCRGEATEAFF,TGTGCCAGCTGCCGGGGAGAGGCCACTGAAGCTTTCTTT
NA,NA,TRBV24-1,TRBJ2-5,CATSRGRASYQETQYF,TGTGCCACCAGTCGGGGCCGGGCCTCGTACCAAGAGACCCAGTACTTC